The rows below give T cell receptor beta chains drawn from one sample of a study of blood T cell repertoires in COVID-19. TCRdb's table, derived via immunoSEQ multiplex PCR, lists solely in-frame clones and lacks some. The sample contains around 100,000 clones, around 85% of which appear only once. Sequencing was done on a sample of peripheral blood. The receptors were sampled from a human donor in a cohort sampled during active COVID-19. CDR3s include the opening cysteine and the closing phenylalanine or tryptophan. Each record gives: J gene, D gene, V gene, clone size, CDR3 protein, CDR3 DNA. The D gene is left open where the match is weak. The size of a clone is reported for some rows only, either as once, few or many, or as a class for expanded clones.

>TRBJ2-3|TRBD2|TRBV7-2|NA
CASSSHRTSGSTDTQYF
TGTGCCAGCAGCTCCCACAGGACTAGCGGCAGCACAGATACGCAGTATTTT
>TRBJ2-1|TRBD2|TRBV7-2|once
CASSLVRGSGNEQFF
TGTGCCAGCAGCTTAGTGCGGGGGTCGGGCAATGAGCAGTTCTTC
>TRBJ1-5|TRBD1|TRBV27|NA
CASSSSTGGRSNQPQHF
TGTGCCAGCAGTTCCTCGACAGGGGGCAGGAGCAATCAGCCCCAGCATTTT
>TRBJ1-3|TRBD1|TRBV7-2|few
CASSLDRGRGNTIYF
TGTGCCAGCAGCTTGGACAGGGGGAGAGGAAACACCATATATTTT
>TRBJ1-5|TRBD1|TRBV5-6|few
CASSSPRQGNQPQHF
TGTGCCAGCAGCTCCCCTCGACAGGGTAATCAGCCCCAGCATTTT
>TRBJ2-3|TRBD2|TRBV19|once
CASSIATGTIATQYF
TGTGCCAGTAGTATAGCCACCGGGACTATCGCTACGCAGTATTTT
>TRBJ2-5|NA|TRBV5-6|NA
CASSLTGVETQYF
TGTGCCAGCAGCCTCACGGGGGTGGAGACCCAGTACTTC
>TRBJ1-5|NA|TRBV6-5|NA
CASSYNSRNQPQHF
TGTGCCAGCAGTTATAACAGCCGCAATCAGCCCCAGCATTTT
>TRBJ2-4|NA|TRBV7-2|few
CASSLGGEANIQYF
TGTGCCAGCAGCCTCGGCGGGGAGGCGAACATTCAGTACTTC
>TRBJ2-7|NA|TRBV7-8|NA
CASSSWTRNNEQYF
TGTGCCAGCAGCAGCTGGACTCGTAATAATGAGCAGTACTTC
>TRBJ2-3|NA|TRBV5-5|once
CASSLRVRGVSDTQYF
TGTGCCAGCAGCTTGAGGGTCAGGGGAGTATCAGATACGCAGTATTTT
>TRBJ1-1|NA|TRBV5-6|NA
CASSLQGRAFF
TGTGCCAGCAGCTTGCAGGGGCGAGCTTTCTTT
>TRBJ1-2|TRBD1|TRBV9|once
CASSVGQGQYGYTF
TGTGCCAGCAGCGTAGGACAGGGCCAATATGGCTACACCTTC
>TRBJ2-3|TRBD2|TRBV10-3|NA
CAISERGGRTDTQYF
TGTGCCATCAGTGAGCGGGGGGGACGCACAGATACGCAGTATTTT
>TRBJ1-2|TRBD1|TRBV9|many
CASSVAAGQAMGYTF
TGTGCCAGCAGCGTAGCCGCGGGACAGGCCATGGGCTACACCTTC
>TRBJ2-2|NA|TRBV3-1/TRBV3-2|once
CATQNTGELFF
TGTGCCACACAAAACACCGGGGAGCTGTTTTTT
>TRBJ2-3|NA|TRBV19|NA
CASNEPGSDTQYF
TGTGCCAGTAACGAGCCGGGGTCAGATACGCAGTATTTT
>TRBJ1-1|NA|TRBV18|NA
CASSVEPQNTEAFF
TGTGCCAGCTCAGTCGAGCCCCAGAACACTGAAGCTTTCTTT
>TRBJ2-5|NA|TRBV27|NA
CASSFLADRQETQYF
TGTGCCAGCAGTTTTTTGGCCGACAGACAAGAGACCCAGTACTTC